These 2 T cell receptor beta chains originate from one sample sequenced in a study of sequential checkpoint blockade in melanoma. The repertoire was sequenced with immunoSEQ multiplex PCR; TCRdb's copy has only in-frame clones and lacks some. The table shows around 19,000 clones, with about 70% occurring only once. Treatment given: randomized to nivolumab then ipilimumab (arm A) or the reverse (arm B). The specimen was CD8+ T cells sorted from blood (inferred from file names), collected from a patient given nivolumab and ipilimumab in sequence. The receptors come from a human donor with melanoma.

V is TRBV14 and J is TRBJ2-5; tentatively, D is TRBD1 (5 bases). The ends were cut back, 1 base at V and 1 base at J, with 16 bases in the middle. Per the germline V gene, CDR1 is SGHDN and CDR2 is FVKESK. This CDR3 contains 17 residues. CDR3: CASSQAPDSIFQETQYF. CDR3 nucleotide sequence: TGTGCCAGCAGCCAAGCCCCCGACAGTATCTTCCAAGAGACCCAGTACTTC.

The rearrangement uses TRBV4-2 and TRBJ2-5, with TRBD2 matching over 11 bases. Trimming cost V 0 bases and J 1 base; bases outside gene matches: 7. CDR3 length: 18 amino acids. Germline V CDR1 and CDR2: LGHNA, YNFKEQ. CDR3 sequence (DNA): TGTGCCAGCAGCCAAGATTGGTCTAGCGGGGGGCTCCAAGAGACCCAGTACTTC. As protein: CASSQDWSSGGLQETQYF.